A selection of T cell receptor beta chains follows, all from one sample in a study of molecular identifiers for immune sequencing clone quantification. TCRdb itself ran the PCR reads through MiXCR, one entry per CDR3 protein. The sample has 250,000 to 350,000 distinct CDR3 sequences; 20% to 25% are singletons. The sample comprised naive CD8+ T cells from blood, with Jurkat cell RNA spiked in. The receptors here all came from a human donor in good health. Some libraries in this study had Jurkat cell RNA spiked in. Both conserved end residues are trimmed from each CDR3. Size is stated for part of the rows, as once, few or many counts, or as a class when the clone is expanded.

abundance: many; v_gene: TRBV5-5; j_gene: TRBJ1-1; CDR3aa: ASRDANTEAF
abundance: few; v_gene: TRBV9; j_gene: TRBJ2-1; CDR3aa: ASSVGIGTDEQF
abundance: many; v_gene: TRBV21-1; j_gene: TRBJ2-4; CDR3aa: ASSKESRGPTGDIQY
abundance: many; v_gene: TRBV29-1; j_gene: TRBJ2-3; CDR3aa: SVEAKRSTDTQY
abundance: many; v_gene: TRBV13; j_gene: TRBJ2-2; CDR3aa: ASSPGAGGTFGELF
abundance: .; v_gene: TRBV24-1; j_gene: TRBJ2-2; CDR3aa: ATSDLTREETTGELF
abundance: .; v_gene: TRBV4-1; j_gene: TRBJ2-2; CDR3aa: ASSAPGRNTGEPF
abundance: .; v_gene: TRBV20-1; j_gene: TRBJ2-7; CDR3aa: SATDFLGRGLSYEQY
abundance: once; v_gene: TRBV7-6; j_gene: TRBJ2-7; CDR3aa: ANEQGGSYEQY
abundance: many; v_gene: TRBV7-9; j_gene: TRBJ1-4; CDR3aa: ASSSFDRGHSNEKLF
abundance: many; v_gene: TRBV24-1; j_gene: TRBJ1-5; CDR3aa: ATGRGGNQPQH
abundance: many; v_gene: TRBV14; j_gene: TRBJ1-1; CDR3aa: ASSSHRGGDTEAF
abundance: many; v_gene: TRBV4-3; j_gene: TRBJ1-2; CDR3aa: ASSQDQTANYGYT
abundance: once; v_gene: TRBV10-2; j_gene: TRBJ2-3; CDR3aa: ASSEAERGTDTQY
abundance: many; v_gene: TRBV20-1; j_gene: TRBJ1-3; CDR3aa: SASSRTGNTIY
abundance: many; v_gene: TRBV27; j_gene: TRBJ1-2; CDR3aa: ASRGLGGNYGYT
abundance: few; v_gene: TRBV4-1; j_gene: TRBJ2-2; CDR3aa: ASSHRGTGEIGELF
abundance: many; v_gene: TRBV7-2; j_gene: TRBJ2-5; CDR3aa: ASSLEPQETQY
abundance: many; v_gene: TRBV4-2; j_gene: TRBJ2-5; CDR3aa: ASSQEVAGVVETQY
abundance: many; v_gene: TRBV20-1; j_gene: TRBJ2-3; CDR3aa: SASLAGVTDTQY